These 19 T cell receptor beta chains were all obtained from the same sample, sequenced in a study of CD8 T cells in ankylosing spondylitis. Via MiXCR, TCRdb re-called the 5' RACE reads, giving one row per CDR3 protein. The sample has tens of thousands of distinct CDR3 sequences; around 2.9% are singletons. The sequencing sample was made of blood, either unsorted or a sorted T cell fraction (not recorded which). These receptors were collected from a male donor with ankylosing spondylitis or in good health (not recorded which).

In its sample, this clonotype was seen many times. For the CDR3, the DNA is TGTGCCAGCAGCGTAAGGCCGAGCGGGAGCCCTTCCTACAATGAGCAGTTCTTC. Translation gives CASSVRPSGSPSYNEQFF. The V gene is TRBV9, the J gene TRBJ2-1, with 8 bases lining up with TRBD2. Unmatched junction bases numbered 10, after V lost 1 base and J lost 1 base. Germline CDR1 reads SGDLS; CDR2 reads YYNGEE. The CDR3 is 18 residues long.

This clonotype was seen many times. CDR3 in DNA: TGCGCCAGCGTTTGGCGGGGGTACTTC. Translating gives CASVWRGYF. The V gene is TRBV5-1, the J gene TRBJ2-7, with D possibly being TRBD2 (6 bases). Germline V lookup: CDR1 SGHRS, CDR2 YFSETQ. Trimming removed 7 bases at V and 12 bases at J, with 11 bases between. The CDR3 runs 9 residues.

In its sample, this clonotype was seen many times. V is TRBV9 and J is TRBJ2-2; D might be TRBD2 (6 bases). This CDR3 comprises 16 residues. Germline-derived CDR1 and CDR2 are SGDLS and YYNGEE. Trimming left V 0 bases short and J 2 bases short, with 11 bases between. CDR3 nucleotide sequence: TGTGCCAGCAGCGTAGCCTCAGGACTAAACACCGGGGAGCTGTTTTTT. It is translated as CASSVASGLNTGELFF.

This clonotype was observed many times. The chain recombines TRBV9 with TRBJ2-7; a weak D match, TRBD2 (6 bases). The CDR3 runs to 15 residues. Germline V CDR1 and CDR2: SGDLS, YYNGEE. Trimming removed 0 bases from V and 5 bases from J, with 15 bases in between. CDR3 in amino acids: CASSVARGSSDEQYF. The CDR3 nucleotides are TGTGCCAGCAGCGTAGCACGGGGGTCTAGCGACGAGCAGTACTTC.

This clonotype was recorded many times. The rearrangement joins TRBV9 to TRBJ1-3; D unclear. This CDR3 region has 18 residues. Trimming took 0 bases from V and 1 from J, leaving 17 bases between them. Looked up from germline, CDR1 is SGDLS and CDR2 is YYNGEE. The DNA for the CDR3 is TGTGCCAGCAGCGTAGCTGACGGCAGGATGGCTTCTGGAAACACCATATATTTT. Protein sequence: CASSVADGRMASGNTIYF.

This clonotype has a count of ten or more. This chain joins TRBV9 and TRBJ1-6; TRBD1 might be the D (6 bases). This CDR3 has 16 residues. V was clipped by 4 bases and J by 9 bases, with 20 bases between them. Per germline, CDR1 SGDLS and CDR2 YYNGEE. The CDR3 reads CASSPSGGGPSSPLHF. The CDR3 DNA is TGTGCCAGCAGCCCCAGCGGAGGGGGGCCCAGTTCACCCCTCCACTTT. The whole variable domain, filled in from reference TRBV9 and TRBJ1-6, reads DSGVTQTPKHLITATGQRVTLRCSPRSGDLSVYWYQQSLDQGLQFLIQYYNGEERAKGNILERFSAQQFPDLHSELNLSSLELGDSALYFCASSPSGGGPSSPLHFGNGTRLTVT.

This clonotype was observed many times. CDR3 loop: CASSVVGLAGENYNEQFF. DNA of the CDR3: TGTGCCAGCAGCGTAGTGGGACTAGCGGGAGAGAATTACAATGAGCAGTTCTTC. The rearrangement joins TRBV9 to TRBJ2-1; 14 bases map to TRBD2. CDR1 SGDLS and CDR2 YYNGEE come from the germline V gene. V was clipped by 0 bases and J by 4 bases; unmatched bases: 6. This CDR3 is 18 amino acids long.

This clonotype was detected many times. CDR3 nucleotide sequence: TGTGCCAGCAGCGTAGATGGAGGGGTTCACACCGGGGAGCTGTTTTTT. It translates to CASSVDGGVHTGELFF. J is TRBJ2-2 and V is TRBV9; a possible D gene is TRBD2 (6 bases). This CDR3 is 16 amino acids long. CDR1 and CDR2 from the germline V gene are SGDLS and YYNGEE. Trimming pared 0 bases from V and 3 bases from J, leaving 12 bases between. Full variable domain (remainder filled in from reference TRBV9 and TRBJ2-2): DSGVTQTPKHLITATGQRVTLRCSPRSGDLSVYWYQQSLDQGLQFLIQYYNGEERAKGNILERFSAQQFPDLHSELNLSSLELGDSALYFCASSVDGGVHTGELFFGEGSRLTVL.

In this sample, this clonotype turned up many times. This sequence joins TRBV9 and TRBJ2-7; D is uncertain. Germline loops: CDR1 SGDLS, CDR2 YYNGEE. V shed 3 bases and J shed 3 bases, with 13 bases lying between them. The length of the CDR3 is 14 residues. CDR3 residues: CASSGEPWGYEQYF. In nucleotides, the CDR3 is TGTGCCAGCAGCGGCGAACCCTGGGGCTACGAGCAGTACTTC.

This clonotype has a count of ten or more. The CDR3 DNA sequence: TGTGCCAGCAGCGTAGATCTAGCGAACTACGAGCAGTACTTC. Amino acid sequence: CASSVDLANYEQYF. This chain uses TRBV9 with TRBJ2-7; D may be TRBD2 (6 bases). This CDR3 is 14 amino acids long. Trimming removed 0 bases from V and 3 bases from J, with 10 bases in between. CDR1 SGDLS and CDR2 YYNGEE come from the germline V gene.

Many counts were recorded for this clonotype. The rearrangement links TRBV9 to TRBJ1-6; D may be TRBD1 (5 bases). Germline CDR1 and CDR2: SGDLS and YYNGEE. The CDR3 extends over 15 amino acids. Trimming removed 0 bases from V and 7 bases from J, with 11 bases in between. CDR3 loop: CASSVERGVNSPLHF. The CDR3 bases are TGTGCCAGCAGCGTAGAGCGGGGCGTGAATTCACCCCTCCACTTT.

This clonotype was seen ten or more times. CDR3 residues: CASSRALNGDNEQFF. For the CDR3, the DNA is TGTGCCAGCAGCCGGGCCTTAAACGGCGACAATGAGCAGTTCTTC. The chain employs TRBV9 and TRBJ2-1, with D unresolved. CDR3 length: 15 residues. Trimming removed 4 bases at V and 5 bases at J, with 16 bases between. Per germline, CDR1 SGDLS and CDR2 YYNGEE.

This clonotype was picked up many times. V is TRBV9 and J is TRBJ2-3; a weak D match, TRBD2 (5 bases). The ends were cut back, 7 bases at V and 2 bases at J, with 11 bases in the middle. Per the germline V gene, CDR1 is SGDLS and CDR2 is YYNGEE. This CDR3 region has 13 residues. The chain's CDR3 is CASSRGLTDTQYF. CDR3 coding DNA: TGTGCCAGCTCGCGCGGACTCACAGATACGCAGTATTTT.

This clonotype has ten or more counts. This sequence joins TRBV9 and TRBJ2-1; TRBD2 matches at 8 bases. V lost 0 bases and J lost 3; bases outside the gene matches: 2. CDR1 and CDR2 from the germline V gene are SGDLS and YYNGEE. This CDR3 is built from 15 residues. The CDR3 DNA follows: TGTGCCAGCAGCGTAGAGCGGGGGCACTACAATGAGCAGTTCTTC. Its translation is CASSVERGHYNEQFF. The complete variable domain, with remaining parts taken from reference TRBV9 and TRBJ2-1, reads DSGVTQTPKHLITATGQRVTLRCSPRSGDLSVYWYQQSLDQGLQFLIQYYNGEERAKGNILERFSAQQFPDLHSELNLSSLELGDSALYFCASSVERGHYNEQFFGPGTRLTVL.

This clonotype appeared many times. This sequence joins TRBV9 and TRBJ2-1; 7 bases are shared with TRBD2. The CDR3 length is 13 residues. The J segment lost 4 bases and the V segment lost 6 bases, leaving 4 bases of the junction unmatched. CDR1 and CDR2 (germline): SGDLS, YYNGEE. The CDR3, as DNA: TGTGCCAGCACGGAGGGAGGGTACAATGAGCAGTTCTTC. It translates to CASTEGGYNEQFF.

This clonotype was seen many times. The genes are TRBV9 and TRBJ2-1; 8 bases line up with TRBD2. Germline CDR1 reads SGDLS; CDR2 reads YYNGEE. The CDR3 sequence is 13 residues long. V shed 0 bases, J shed 9 bases, and the junction held 2 bases outside the gene matches. The CDR3 DNA sequence: TGTGCCAGCAGCGTAGCGGGAGGGCTTGAGCAGTTCTTC. Translated: CASSVAGGLEQFF.

This clonotype was seen repeatedly, ten times or more. J is TRBJ1-6 and V is TRBV9; D not certain. The CDR3 sequence is 15 residues long. The germline V and J ends were trimmed by 0 bases and 10 bases, with 14 bases remaining between them. Germline CDR1 SGDLS, CDR2 YYNGEE. DNA for the CDR3: TGTGCCAGCAGCGTAGACGCCACCCGACTATCACCCCTCCACTTT. Translation: CASSVDATRLSPLHF. The complete variable domain, with remaining parts taken from reference TRBV9 and TRBJ1-6, reads DSGVTQTPKHLITATGQRVTLRCSPRSGDLSVYWYQQSLDQGLQFLIQYYNGEERAKGNILERFSAQQFPDLHSELNLSSLELGDSALYFCASSVDATRLSPLHFGNGTRLTVT.

By proportion, this clonotype is medium-sized (0.01 to 0.1%). The rearrangement uses TRBV9 and TRBJ2-1; 12 nucleotides align to TRBD2. Germline assignment: CDR1 SGDLS and CDR2 YYNGEE. The ends lost 3 bases at V and 12 bases at J; junction bases unmatched: 10. The CDR3 runs to 15 residues. CDR3 bases: TGTGCCAGCAGCGGCTCTAGCGGGAGGGCCCTCGGGCAGTTCTTC. Translating it yields CASSGSSGRALGQFF.

This rearrangement joins TRBV9 to TRBJ2-1, with TRBD2 matching over 10 bases. V shed 0 bases, J shed 10 bases, and the junction held 7 bases outside the gene matches. The CDR3 consists of 15 residues. Germline V CDR1 and CDR2: SGDLS, YYNGEE. The chain's CDR3 is CASSVGGGAGGEQFF. The CDR3 bases are TGTGCCAGCAGCGTAGGTGGGGGAGCGGGAGGGGAGCAGTTCTTC. Full variable domain (missing parts from reference TRBV9 and TRBJ2-1): DSGVTQTPKHLITATGQRVTLRCSPRSGDLSVYWYQQSLDQGLQFLIQYYNGEERAKGNILERFSAQQFPDLHSELNLSSLELGDSALYFCASSVGGGAGGEQFFGPGTRLTVL.